This T cell receptor (beta chain) appears in the sequencing data of a study of shared clonotypes between healthy human individuals. This clone was counted a single time. Healthy adults negative for HIV, lacking recent acute infections or vaccinations, served as donors. The authors split each subset's genomic DNA evenly across several immunoSEQ plates. Per the original methods: Filtering differed since immunoSEQ provided only junctions, with no quality scores. Profiling relied on immunoSEQ multiplex PCR, and the TCRdb table lists in-frame clones only, not all of them. V and J calls and clone size are given by that table; D and trimming were obtained from the DNA. The repertoire holds some 500,000 clones, with less than 96% as singletons. V shed 0 bases and J 9 bases; nucleotides not matched to a gene: 10. This CDR3 contains 17 residues. Germline V lookup: CDR1 SEHNR, CDR2 FQNEAQ (reference sequence).

Sequencing used naive CD4+ T cells sorted from blood. Subset reported: CD45RA+ positively selected. The chain recombines TRBV7-9 with TRBJ2-1, with TRBD2 matching over 11 bases. This TCR was sampled from a woman aged 25 to 39 in good health. The CDR3 DNA sequence: TGTGCCAGCAGCTTAGCGGGGTCTAGCGGGAGGAGGGTTGAGCAGTTCTTC. Translation: CASSLAGSSGRRVEQFF.